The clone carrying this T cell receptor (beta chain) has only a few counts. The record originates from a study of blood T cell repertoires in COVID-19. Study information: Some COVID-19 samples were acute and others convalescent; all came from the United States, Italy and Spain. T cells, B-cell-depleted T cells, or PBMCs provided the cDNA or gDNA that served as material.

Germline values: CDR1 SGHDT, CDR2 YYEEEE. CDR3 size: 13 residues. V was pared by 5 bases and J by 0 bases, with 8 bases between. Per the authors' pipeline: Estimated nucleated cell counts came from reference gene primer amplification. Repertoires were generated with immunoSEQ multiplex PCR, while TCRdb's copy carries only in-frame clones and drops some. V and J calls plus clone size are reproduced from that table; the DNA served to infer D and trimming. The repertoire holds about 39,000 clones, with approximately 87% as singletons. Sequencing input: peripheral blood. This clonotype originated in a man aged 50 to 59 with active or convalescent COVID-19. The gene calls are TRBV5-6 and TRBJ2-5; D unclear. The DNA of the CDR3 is TGTGCCAGCAGTTCCCAGAACCAAGAGACCCAGTACTTC. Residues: CASSSQNQETQYF.